This TCR beta chain was documented in a study of cytomegalovirus exposure and HLA in healthy donors (dated by TCRdb to 2015 to 2018). Looking at the study overall: According to an earlier analysis of 587 of the donors, 150 million to 200 million T cells yielded approximately 120 million unique TCR beta sequences and about 280 Gb of sequence data. An early release that covered around 590 HLA-typed donors contained about 290 gigabases of sequencing data and around 85 million unique TCR sequences. The genetic ancestry cluster associated with self-reported Caucasian donors included over 65% of the roughly 410 genotyped donors. The study was designed to test whether signatures of past pathogen exposure could be identified by cataloging public T cell receptors. The study profiled the T cell repertoires of 550 to 700 subjects by immunosequencing and related them to cytomegalovirus serostatus. A separate validation cohort of some 130 different subjects was used in addition to the approximately 700-subject first cohort. The study combined high-throughput TCR immunosequencing, statistical association of individual TCRs with disease status, and machine learning to predict cytomegalovirus infection status. A later analysis re-examined previously published TCR beta repertoires from just over 650 donors and added high-resolution HLA genotyping to investigate patterns of TCR occurrence. Rather than drawing on any new phenotypic data, the later analysis identified candidate immune exposures from TCR beta sequences and the way those sequences occurred across donors. An earlier analysis of around 640 of the donors used high-throughput TCR beta sequencing to judge whether each TCR beta V gene segment behaved as functional or pseudogenic. Alongside the repertoire data, information on donor age, sex, ethnicity and CMV serostatus was compiled. A later genetic analysis used genome-wide SNP genotypes for about 60% of the 666 donors, treating that subset as a discovery cohort. Every discovery cohort repertoire had been produced on one sequencing platform. Both class I and class II loci were covered by HLA typing, at four-digit resolution. Typing coverage varied by locus: roughly 620-630 donors for A, B, C, DRB1 and DQB1; under 550 for DQA1; nearly 610 for DPA1; some 470 for DPB1. Four or five DR-DQ haplotypes were handled as single units for association and clustering because linkage in the cohort was strong. On average, 235,054 unique TCR beta nucleotide sequences were sequenced per donor among some 420 genotyped donors of the cohort, with around 19% of those sequences being non-productive.

This clone has a handful of counts. No cognate antigen has been identified for it. Base quality data are lacking; no much larger clone is found one base away. The library was obtained by the immunoSEQ multiplex PCR assay. For the multiplex PCR, a mixture combining 60 forward primers for TCR Vbeta segments and 13 reverse primers for TCR Jbeta segments was used. The CDR3 region of rearranged TCR beta genes was amplified from genomic DNA by a multiplex PCR assay. On the Illumina HiSeq System, the amplified TCR beta libraries were sequenced as 87-base-pair reads. The authors' pipeline ran thus. Across the 670 or so repertoires, a later analysis counted some 80 million unique TCR beta chains, about 10 million of which were shared by at least two donors. Raw reads were error-corrected and collapsed into unique sequences by a nearest-neighbor algorithm in which closely related sequences were merged to remove PCR and sequencing errors. CDR3 sequences were aligned to IMGT reference sequences to assign V, D and J gene segments. For a sequence to be retained, a match of at least six nucleotides was required to both a V gene segment and a J gene segment. Rearrangements were called productive when the CDR3 lacked stop codons and stayed in frame with V and J; all others were non-productive. Following IMGT convention, CDR3 was defined as the stretch from the second conserved V-encoded cysteine to the conserved J-encoded phenylalanine. Sequences without an unambiguous match to a single V gene segment were excluded from the earlier analysis of almost 600 of the donors. In an earlier analysis of about 590 of the donors, a V segment was called functional when productive rearrangements were above 56.7%, and segregating when the standard deviation between donors exceeded 5%. A statistical classification framework was developed to diagnose cytomegalovirus status using the catalog of TCR beta chain sequences. In a later analysis, TCR nucleotide sequences were compared against IMGT/GENE-DB human TR gene sequences so that V and J genes could be assigned. In a later analysis, CDR3 sequences and most-parsimonious VDJ recombination scenarios were assigned using the TCRdist pipeline. A later analysis defined each TCR beta chain by its CDR3 amino acid sequence plus V-gene family, and excluded reads lacking a unique V-gene family. To address suspected cross-contamination and a sequencing artifact, a later analysis removed several hundred highly shared, low-generation-probability nucleotide sequences. A later analysis calculated a clonal expansion index for each public chain from normalized within-repertoire ranks of inferred template counts. Generation probabilities in a later analysis came from a VDJ recombination model fitted to out-of-frame rearrangements, and those results were checked against IGoR. In a later analysis, TCR-TCR, TCR-HLA and TCR-CMV co-occurrence was scored with hypergeometric tests, and a repertoire-size bias correction was applied to TCR pairs. False discovery rates were estimated in a later analysis by permuting HLA or CMV assignments 20 times. A later analysis grouped co-occurring TCRs with DBSCAN, adding TCRdist sequence similarity when clustering within HLA-allele-positive subsets. For co-occurrence clustering, repertoires with fewer than 30,000 or more than 120,000 public chains were excluded, along with a handful of repertoires with anomalous nucleotide sharing. Here the immuneACCESS table is served through TCRdb, limited to in-frame sequences with V and J called. Missing clones are a known gap in these copies; in checked studies unresolved V genes cover under half, and the rest lacks a known reason. V and J calls and clone size follow that table, whereas D and trimming were derived from the DNA. Within this sample are tens of thousands of clones, with about 80% of them counted one time only. The ten top clones hold around 5.8% of the sample.

The research as a whole found: Because counts were too low, more than 15 rarely observed V segments, including chromosome 9 orphons, were left out of the earlier analysis of over 550 of the donors. According to a later analysis, most CMV-associated TCR beta chains appeared to be HLA-restricted, and the HLA associations seemed to be driven largely by CMV exposure. Only TCR beta chains were sequenced in this cohort, and the absence of alpha or paired-chain data limited detectable features. At a false discovery rate of 0.05, a later analysis linked some 17,000 TCR beta sequences to specific HLA alleles. An earlier analysis of approximately 590 of the donors showed that most TCR beta V segments appeared in productive rearrangements either about 87% or about 30% of the time, which broadly matched IMGT annotations. Sequencing depth was assumed to be roughly uniform across donors in the presence/absence analyses, though that assumption may not hold. Because HLA typing was missing for some donors at each locus, association tests included only the typed subset. In both the original and validation cohorts, the classifier was reported to diagnose cytomegalovirus status with high specificity and sensitivity. A few of the identified cytomegalovirus-associated TCR beta chains were confirmed in vitro to be specific for cytomegalovirus antigens. A further reported finding was that TCR beta sequences accurately predicted the HLA-A and HLA-B alleles for most subjects in the first cohort. Because the 87-base-pair reads could not distinguish some IMGT-functional V segments, including TRBV6-2 and TRBV6-3, those segments were excluded. Compared with the approximately 720-donor mean, donors in an Asian-associated ancestry cluster had fewer N-insertions in productive TCRs, according to a later genetic analysis. It was suggested by the authors that the approach could potentially be generalized to other disease states and immunological phenotypes. In a later analysis, HLA-associated TCR beta chains were found to be more clonally expanded and to have lower generation probabilities than equally common non-associated chains. Correlated functional status among segregating V segments might be attributable to linkage disequilibrium, but an unknown experimental factor could not be ruled out. Across donors, most TCR sequences were observed very rarely, whereas some public TCRs were present in many individuals. According to a later analysis, TCR association rates differed among HLA loci, with DRB1 alleles showing the most associated TCRs and HLA-C alleles showing the fewest. A total of 150 to 200 TCR beta chains were listed by the study as associated with cytomegalovirus. V-gene and J-gene trimming of TCR beta chains was associated with a missense DCLRE1C variant in a later genetic analysis, and the association was replicated in an independent cohort. A cluster of highly shared sequence variants was judged likely to represent a technical artifact of the sequencing pipeline. Strong co-occurrence of HLA alleles, especially DR and DQ, made assigning TCR associations to individual alleles difficult. Immune exposure information for the cohort was limited to CMV serostatus. According to a later analysis, parvovirus B19, influenza, CMV and Epstein-Barr virus appeared linked to several top co-occurrence clusters.

The cohort consisted of hundreds of healthy bone marrow donors. All cohort members were sampled while nominally healthy, although unrecorded immune exposures were likely present. The donor was CMV seronegative and was included in the group of 352 seronegative cohort members. A peripheral blood sample was provided by each donor, and peripheral blood mononuclear cells were used for TCR beta sequencing. Genomic DNA was extracted from the blood cell samples with the Qiagen DNeasy Blood Extraction Kit. As encoded in the germline V gene (reference sequence), CDR1 is LNHNV while CDR2 is YYDKDF. Trimmed from V: 5 bases; trimmed from J: 4 bases; junction bases lacking a gene match: 6. CDR3 length: 15 amino acids, cysteine to phenylalanine. Only the CDR3 DNA stays, 45 bases, in frame from base 1.

This receptor chain uses TRBV15 and TRBJ2-3; 10 bases in between match TRBD1. The source is a male donor in good health and CMV-seronegative. Sequencing was done on a sample of PBMCs. The base sequence is TGTGCCACCAGCGAGGGACAGGGGAACCCAGATACGCAGTATTTT. Translation gives CATSEGQGNPDTQYF.